This T cell receptor (beta chain) comes out of a study of blood T cell repertoires in COVID-19. Study-wide context: T cells, B-cell-depleted T cells, or PBMCs provided the cDNA or gDNA that served as material.

In the original processing: By means of reference gene primer amplification, nucleated cell counts were estimated. Repertoires were generated with immunoSEQ multiplex PCR, while TCRdb's copy carries only in-frame clones and drops some. V and J calls and clone size are as listed in that table; D and trimming were resolved from the DNA. This sample carries 250,000 to 300,000 clones, around 89% of them seen once, and the ten largest clones take around 4.4%. V was clipped by 10 bases and J by 9 bases; unmatched bases: 16. Per germline, CDR1 ENHRY and CDR2 SYGVKD. This CDR3 has 15 amino acids. The material sequenced was peripheral blood. V and J are TRBV10-3 and TRBJ2-1; the match to TRBD2 covers 9 bases. The source is a man aged 35-49 years with acute or convalescent COVID-19. CDR3 DNA sequence: TGTGCCACCCTAGGGGACGCGGGGGGGCCGGGTGAGCAGTTCTTC. Translation: CATLGDAGGPGEQFF.